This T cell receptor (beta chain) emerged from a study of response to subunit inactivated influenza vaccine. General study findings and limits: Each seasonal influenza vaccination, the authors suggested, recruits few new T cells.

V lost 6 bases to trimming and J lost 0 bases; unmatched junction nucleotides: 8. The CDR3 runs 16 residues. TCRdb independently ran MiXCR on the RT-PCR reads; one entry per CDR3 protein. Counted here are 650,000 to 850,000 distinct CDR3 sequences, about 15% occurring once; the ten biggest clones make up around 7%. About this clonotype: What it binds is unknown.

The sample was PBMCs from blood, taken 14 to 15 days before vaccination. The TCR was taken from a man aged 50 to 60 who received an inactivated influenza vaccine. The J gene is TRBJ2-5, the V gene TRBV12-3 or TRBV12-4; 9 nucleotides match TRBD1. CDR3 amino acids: CASSGRTGVDQETQYF. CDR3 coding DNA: TGTGCCAGCAGCGGACGGACAGGGGTGGACCAAGAGACCCAGTACTTC.